This is a list of T cell receptor beta chains from one sample in a study of cytomegalovirus exposure and HLA in healthy donors. Libraries were prepared by immunoSEQ multiplex PCR; TCRdb keeps only in-frame clonotypes and omits some of them. The repertoire holds 150,000 to 200,000 clones, roughly 60% seen once, with about 3.2% in the top ten. The sample taken for sequencing was PBMCs. Receptor source: a man aged 35-49 years in good health and CMV-seronegative. CDR3s include the opening cysteine and the closing phenylalanine or tryptophan. D genes are given only for firm matches. Clone size is given for some rows only: seen once, a few or many times, or a class if the clone is expanded.

cdr3_aa: CSVAERGQGNEKLFF; v_call: TRBV29-1; cdr3_length: 15; j_call: TRBJ1-4; d_call: TRBD1; clone_size: NA
cdr3_aa: CASSRGQDKANVLTF; v_call: TRBV5-4; cdr3_length: 15; j_call: TRBJ2-6; d_call: TRBD1; clone_size: few
cdr3_aa: CASRGQGAAEAFF; v_call: TRBV2; cdr3_length: 13; j_call: TRBJ1-1; d_call: TRBD1; clone_size: few
cdr3_aa: CASSPRQSSYEQYF; v_call: TRBV9; cdr3_length: 14; j_call: TRBJ2-7; d_call: NA; clone_size: NA
cdr3_aa: CASSQMRGELFF; v_call: TRBV4-3; cdr3_length: 12; j_call: TRBJ2-2; d_call: NA; clone_size: NA
cdr3_aa: CASSRAAKNIQYF; v_call: TRBV6-1; cdr3_length: 13; j_call: TRBJ2-4; d_call: NA; clone_size: NA
cdr3_aa: CSSSSDRGSGANVLTF; v_call: TRBV7-9; cdr3_length: 16; j_call: TRBJ2-6; d_call: TRBD1; clone_size: NA
cdr3_aa: CASSYPTAYNEQFF; v_call: TRBV11-2; cdr3_length: 14; j_call: TRBJ2-1; d_call: NA; clone_size: few
cdr3_aa: CASSQDSAGKIYEQYF; v_call: TRBV4-1; cdr3_length: 16; j_call: TRBJ2-7; d_call: NA; clone_size: few
cdr3_aa: CSVGRRNTEAFF; v_call: TRBV29-1; cdr3_length: 12; j_call: TRBJ1-1; d_call: NA; clone_size: NA
cdr3_aa: CASSVGGSFNEQYF; v_call: TRBV5-6; cdr3_length: 14; j_call: TRBJ2-7; d_call: TRBD2; clone_size: NA
cdr3_aa: CASGGFGEQETQYF; v_call: TRBV19; cdr3_length: 14; j_call: TRBJ2-5; d_call: TRBD2; clone_size: NA
cdr3_aa: CASMGGGAHNEQFF; v_call: TRBV10-2; cdr3_length: 14; j_call: TRBJ2-1; d_call: NA; clone_size: NA
cdr3_aa: CASSSKRGGLPYEQYF; v_call: TRBV21-1; cdr3_length: 16; j_call: TRBJ2-7; d_call: NA; clone_size: once
cdr3_aa: CASSQDFGAGVTDTQYF; v_call: TRBV4-3; cdr3_length: 17; j_call: TRBJ2-3; d_call: TRBD2; clone_size: few
cdr3_aa: CASSGHLLHRNTEAFF; v_call: TRBV6-1; cdr3_length: 16; j_call: TRBJ1-1; d_call: NA; clone_size: few
cdr3_aa: CASSLAREWNNEQFF; v_call: TRBV5-4; cdr3_length: 15; j_call: TRBJ2-1; d_call: NA; clone_size: NA